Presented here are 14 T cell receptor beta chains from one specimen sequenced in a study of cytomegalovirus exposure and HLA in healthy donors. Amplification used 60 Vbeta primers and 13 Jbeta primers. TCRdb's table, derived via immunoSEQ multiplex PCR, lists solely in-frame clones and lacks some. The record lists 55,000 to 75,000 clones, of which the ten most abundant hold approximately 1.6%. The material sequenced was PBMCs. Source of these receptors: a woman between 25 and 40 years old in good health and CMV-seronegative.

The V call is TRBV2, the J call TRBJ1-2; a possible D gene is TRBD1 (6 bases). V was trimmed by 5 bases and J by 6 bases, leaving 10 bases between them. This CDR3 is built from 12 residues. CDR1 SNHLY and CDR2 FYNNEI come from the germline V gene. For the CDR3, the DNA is TGTGCCAGCAGTCTACAGGGAAATGGCTACACCTTC. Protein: CASSLQGNGYTF.

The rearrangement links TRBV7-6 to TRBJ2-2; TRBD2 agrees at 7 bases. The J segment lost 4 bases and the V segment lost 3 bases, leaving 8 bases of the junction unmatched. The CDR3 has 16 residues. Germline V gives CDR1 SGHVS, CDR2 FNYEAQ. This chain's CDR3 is CASSFSGDVSTGELFF. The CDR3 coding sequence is TGTGCCAGCAGCTTCAGCGGGGATGTGAGCACCGGGGAGCTGTTTTTT.

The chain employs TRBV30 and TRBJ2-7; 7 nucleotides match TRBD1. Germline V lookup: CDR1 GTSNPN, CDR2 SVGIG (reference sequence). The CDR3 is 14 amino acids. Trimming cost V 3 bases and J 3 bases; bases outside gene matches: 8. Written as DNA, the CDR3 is TGTGCCTGGAGCCCGACAGGGACATACTACGAGCAGTACTTC. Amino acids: CAWSPTGTYYEQYF.

The CDR3 region has the DNA TGCGCCAGCAGCCAAGATCGGACAGGGGGCTTATACTATGGCTACACCTTC. It codes for CASSQDRTGGLYYGYTF. This sequence joins TRBV4-3 and TRBJ1-2; 11 nucleotides line up with TRBD1. The CDR3 runs to 17 residues. Per germline, CDR1 LGHNA and CDR2 YSLEER. The V segment lost 0 bases and the J segment 3 bases; nucleotides outside the gene matches: 6.

CDR3 DNA sequence: TGTGCCTGGGATGGAGCCGGGGAGCTGTTTTTT. It yields the protein CAWDGAGELFF. This chain joins TRBV30 and TRBJ2-2, with D unclear. Trimming cost V 5 bases and J 6 bases, with 7 bases left between them. Germline assignment: CDR1 GTSNPN and CDR2 SVGIG (reference sequence). This CDR3 contains 11 residues.

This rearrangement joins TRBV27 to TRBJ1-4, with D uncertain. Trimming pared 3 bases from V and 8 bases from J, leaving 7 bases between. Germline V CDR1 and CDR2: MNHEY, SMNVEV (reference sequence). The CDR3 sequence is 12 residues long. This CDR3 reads CASSFAGEKLFF. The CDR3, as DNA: TGTGCCAGCAGTTTTGCCGGGGAAAAACTGTTTTTT.

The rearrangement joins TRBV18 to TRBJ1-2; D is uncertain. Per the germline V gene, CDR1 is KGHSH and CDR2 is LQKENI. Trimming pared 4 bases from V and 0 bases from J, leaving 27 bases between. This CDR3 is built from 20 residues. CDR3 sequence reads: CASSLMEGLVMTHANYGYTF. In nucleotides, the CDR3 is TGTGCCAGCTCACTCATGGAAGGCCTCGTTATGACACATGCTAACTATGGCTACACCTTC.

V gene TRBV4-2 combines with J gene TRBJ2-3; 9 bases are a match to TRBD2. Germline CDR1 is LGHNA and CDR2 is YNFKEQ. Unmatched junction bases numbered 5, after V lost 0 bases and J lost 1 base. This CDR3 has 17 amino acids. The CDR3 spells CASSQDQWTSGTDTQYF. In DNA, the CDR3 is TGTGCCAGCAGCCAAGATCAATGGACTAGCGGCACAGATACGCAGTATTTT.

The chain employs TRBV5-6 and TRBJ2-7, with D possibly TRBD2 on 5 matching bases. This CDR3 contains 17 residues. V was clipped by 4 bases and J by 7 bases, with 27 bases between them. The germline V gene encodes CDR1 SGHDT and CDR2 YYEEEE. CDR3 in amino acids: CASSPLGRGGTTKEQYF. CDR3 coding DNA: TGTGCCAGCAGCCCTCTCGGACGGGGTGGCACTACGAAGGAGCAGTACTTC.

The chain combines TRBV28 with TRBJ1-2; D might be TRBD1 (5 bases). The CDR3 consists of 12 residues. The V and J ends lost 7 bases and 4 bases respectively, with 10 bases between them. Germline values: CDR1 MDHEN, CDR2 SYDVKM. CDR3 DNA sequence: TGTGCCAGCATGACAGTGCTCTATGGCTACACCTTC. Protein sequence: CASMTVLYGYTF.

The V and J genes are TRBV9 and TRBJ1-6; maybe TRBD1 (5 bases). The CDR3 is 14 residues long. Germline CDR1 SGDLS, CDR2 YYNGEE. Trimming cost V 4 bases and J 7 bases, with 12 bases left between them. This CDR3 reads CASSSGGANSPLHF. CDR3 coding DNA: TGTGCCAGCAGCAGCGGGGGTGCGAATTCACCCCTCCACTTT.

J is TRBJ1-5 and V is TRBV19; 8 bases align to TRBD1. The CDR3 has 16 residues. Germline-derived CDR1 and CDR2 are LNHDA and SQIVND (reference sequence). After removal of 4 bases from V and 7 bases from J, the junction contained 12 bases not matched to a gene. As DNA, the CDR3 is TGTGCCAGTAGTACCTGGGCAGGGGGCCGGGGGCAGCCCCAGCATTTT. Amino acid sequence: CASSTWAGGRGQPQHF.

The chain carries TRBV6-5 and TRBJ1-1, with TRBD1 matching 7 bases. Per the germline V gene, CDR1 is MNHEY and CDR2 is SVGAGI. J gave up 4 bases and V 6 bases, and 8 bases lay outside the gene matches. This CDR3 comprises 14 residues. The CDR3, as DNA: TGTGCCAGCAGCCTCAGGGGGTTCGGCACTGAAGCTTTCTTT. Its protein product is CASSLRGFGTEAFF.

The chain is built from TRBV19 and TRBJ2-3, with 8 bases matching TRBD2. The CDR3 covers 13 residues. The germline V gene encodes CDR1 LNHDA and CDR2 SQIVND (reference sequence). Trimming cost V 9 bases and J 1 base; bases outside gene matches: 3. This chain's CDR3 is CASGAGGTDTQYF. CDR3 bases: TGTGCCAGCGGAGCGGGGGGCACAGATACGCAGTATTTT.